This is a list of T cell receptor beta chains from one sample in a study of vaccination effects on CD4 cells after COVID-19. No antigens are known for them. Sequencing used immunoSEQ multiplex PCR; TCRdb keeps in-frame clones, though not all of them. The sample records tens of thousands of clones, 76% being singletons. This specimen consisted of CD4+ T cells from PBMCs cultured with HIV peptides, obtained before COVID-19 vaccination. The source is a human donor who had a prior SARS-CoV-2 infection. CDR3s include the opening cysteine and the closing phenylalanine or tryptophan. The D gene is left open where the match is weak. The size of a clone is reported for some rows only, either as once, few or many, or as a class for expanded clones.

V	J	size	D	CDR3	DNA
TRBV7-9	TRBJ2-3	-	-	CASSGFVGTDTQYF	TGTGCCAGCAGCGGATTCGTAGGGACAGATACGCAGTATTTT
TRBV3-1/TRBV3-2	TRBJ1-1	-	-	CASSQGPMNTEAFF	TGTGCCAGCAGCCAGGGGCCGATGAACACTGAAGCTTTCTTT
TRBV6-1	TRBJ2-7	-	-	CASRVTVSDEQYF	TGTGCCAGCAGGGTGACAGTTTCGGACGAGCAGTACTTC
TRBV5-1	TRBJ1-4	-	-	CASSLTFSTNEKLFF	TGCGCCAGCAGCTTGACCTTTTCAACTAATGAAAAACTGTTTTTT
TRBV19	TRBJ1-2	-	-	CASSKWETGSQYGYTF	TGTGCCAGTAGTAAGTGGGAGACAGGCTCCCAGTATGGCTACACCTTC
TRBV19	TRBJ2-2	-	-	CASSMKGYWDTGELFF	TGTGCCAGTAGTATGAAGGGGTATTGGGACACCGGGGAGCTGTTTTTT
TRBV5-1	TRBJ1-2	-	-	CASSLGQNYGYTF	TGCGCCAGCAGCTTGGGACAGAACTATGGCTACACCTTC
TRBV9	TRBJ2-5	-	-	CASSVAGETQYF	TGTGCCAGCAGCGTAGCCGGAGAGACCCAGTACTTC
TRBV2	TRBJ2-4	-	TRBD2	CASSEALHLAGANIQYF	TGTGCCAGCAGTGAAGCGCTTCATCTAGCGGGAGCCAACATTCAGTACTTC
TRBV5-6	TRBJ1-2	-	-	CASSDAVDWASNYGYTF	TGTGCCAGCAGCGATGCGGTTGACTGGGCTTCCAACTATGGCTACACCTTC
TRBV19	TRBJ1-1	-	-	CASTPGAVRSEAFF	TGTGCCAGTACCCCTGGGGCGGTTCGGAGTGAAGCTTTCTTT
TRBV5-1	TRBJ1-4	-	-	CASSRQPTNEKLFF	TGCGCCAGCTCCAGACAGCCAACTAATGAAAAACTGTTTTTT
TRBV30	TRBJ2-3	-	-	CAWSVGFTDTQYF	TGTGCCTGGAGTGTAGGGTTCACAGATACGCAGTATTTT
TRBV10-3	TRBJ1-6	-	-	CAISSGSPLHF	TGTGCCATCAGTAGTGGTTCACCCCTCCACTTT
TRBV10-3	TRBJ2-7	-	-	CAISELRGAYEQYF	TGTGCCATCAGTGAGTTAAGGGGTGCCTACGAGCAGTACTTC
TRBV2	TRBJ1-5	-	-	CASSQEANQPQHF	TGTGCCAGCAGTCAGGAGGCCAATCAGCCCCAGCATTTT
TRBV5-5	TRBJ2-1	-	-	CASSLVVVMGSDEQFF	TGTGCCAGCAGCTTGGTGGTAGTCATGGGTTCCGATGAGCAGTTCTTC
TRBV6-4	TRBJ2-2	-	TRBD1	CASSRDRDTGELFF	TGTGCCAGCAGTCGGGACAGGGACACCGGGGAGCTGTTTTTT
TRBV6-5	TRBJ1-5	-	-	CASSTGSNQPQHF	TGTGCCAGCAGTACAGGGTCTAATCAGCCCCAGCATTTT
TRBV5-6	TRBJ2-5	-	-	CASSRGTQETQYF	TGTGCCAGCAGCCGAGGCACCCAAGAGACCCAGTACTTC
TRBV11-2	TRBJ2-7	-	-	CASSKATGLSYEQYF	TGTGCCAGCAGCAAAGCCACGGGACTGAGCTACGAGCAGTACTTC
TRBV10-3	TRBJ2-1	-	TRBD2	CAIGLLAGGPKEQFF	TGTGCCATCGGGTTACTAGCGGGAGGGCCAAAGGAGCAGTTCTTC
TRBV21-1	TRBJ1-2	-	-	CASSKKGCGYTF	TGTGCCAGCAGCAAAAAGGGATGCGGCTACACCTTC
TRBV7-2	TRBJ1-3	-	-	CASSLRQGFGGNTIYF	TGTGCCAGCAGCTTACGGCAGGGCTTCGGTGGAAACACCATATATTTT
TRBV2	TRBJ2-1	few	TRBD1	CASRDRSQVFF	TGTGCCAGCAGGGACAGGTCGCAGGTGTTCTTC
TRBV5-6	TRBJ1-1	few	-	CASSSPWTDGGTEAFF	TGTGCCAGCAGCAGCCCATGGACGGACGGTGGCACTGAAGCTTTCTTT
TRBV11-2	TRBJ2-1	-	-	CASSLIRGGPYNEQFF	TGTGCCAGCAGCTTAATCCGAGGGGGGCCCTACAATGAGCAGTTCTTC
TRBV2	TRBJ1-4	-	-	CASTRERANEKLFF	TGTGCCAGCACGAGGGAACGGGCTAATGAAAAACTGTTTTTT
TRBV2	TRBJ1-2	few	-	CASSHREGYGYTF	TGTGCCAGCAGCCATAGGGAGGGTTATGGCTACACCTTC
TRBV11-1	TRBJ1-2	-	-	CASSPDGDYGYTF	TGTGCCAGCAGCCCCGACGGCGACTATGGCTACACCTTC
TRBV18	TRBJ2-1	-	TRBD2	CASSSFKVAAGGFNEQFF	TGTGCCAGCTCATCCTTTAAAGTAGCAGCGGGAGGGTTCAATGAGCAGTTCTTC
TRBV19	TRBJ2-3	once	-	CASSMTVTDTQYF	TGTGCCAGTAGTATGACAGTCACAGATACGCAGTATTTT
TRBV29-1	TRBJ2-1	few	TRBD2	CSVEDLPGGEQFF	TGCAGCGTTGAAGATCTACCGGGAGGGGAGCAGTTCTTC
TRBV7-2	TRBJ1-2	-	-	CASSSVALYGYTF	TGTGCCAGCAGCTCCGTGGCGCTCTATGGCTACACCTTC
TRBV15	TRBJ1-1	-	TRBD1	CATSTQGDTEAFF	TGTGCCACCAGCACACAGGGGGACACTGAAGCTTTCTTT
TRBV4-3	TRBJ2-1	-	TRBD2	CASSQERTGGPYNEQFF	TGCGCCAGCAGCCAAGAACGGACGGGAGGCCCATACAATGAGCAGTTCTTC
TRBV25-1	TRBJ2-1	-	-	CASSEAGVYGNEQFF	TGTGCCAGCAGTGAAGCAGGGGTGTACGGCAATGAGCAGTTCTTC
TRBV7-9	TRBJ1-5	-	TRBD1	CASSPTGDNQPQHF	TGTGCCAGCAGCCCGACAGGGGACAATCAGCCCCAGCATTTT
TRBV7-6	TRBJ2-3	-	-	CASSQWRGSDTDTQYF	TGTGCCAGCAGCCAATGGCGGGGCTCTGACACAGATACGCAGTATTTT
TRBV7-8	TRBJ1-2	-	-	CASSLFGGTGYTF	TGTGCCAGCAGCTTATTCGGGGGGACTGGCTACACCTTC
TRBV19	TRBJ2-5	-	-	CASSSLWALNQETQYF	TGTGCCAGTAGTAGTCTCTGGGCTCTCAACCAAGAGACCCAGTACTTC
TRBV4-1	TRBJ2-2	few	-	CASKPKDFPPNTGELFF	TGCGCCAGTAAACCGAAGGACTTTCCGCCTAACACCGGGGAGCTGTTTTTT
TRBV7-2	TRBJ1-6	few	-	CASSVHQNSPLHF	TGTGCCAGCAGCGTTCACCAGAATTCACCCCTCCACTTT
TRBV19	TRBJ1-4	-	TRBD1	CATAGGGAGEKLFF	TGTGCCACCGCGGGAGGGGGCGCAGGAGAAAAACTGTTTTTT
TRBV6-6	TRBJ1-1	once	-	CASSYSPDRLGGAFF	TGTGCCAGCAGTTACTCCCCCGACAGGCTTGGAGGAGCTTTCTTT
TRBV6-2/TRBV6-3	TRBJ1-1	-	-	CASSRLSLPQWAEAFF	TGTGCCAGCAGTCGACTCTCATTGCCCCAATGGGCTGAAGCTTTCTTT
TRBV21-1	TRBJ2-3	-	-	CASSNCQGLLCGRAGDTQYF	TGTGCCAGCAGCAATTGTCAGGGACTGTTGTGCGGGAGGGCGGGAGATACGCAGTATTTT
TRBV6-6	TRBJ2-7	-	TRBD2	CASRAGEAEQYF	TGTGCCAGCAGAGCGGGAGAGGCCGAGCAGTACTTC
TRBV9	TRBJ1-3	-	-	CASSVEPISGNTIYF	TGTGCCAGCAGCGTAGAACCTATCTCTGGAAACACCATATATTTT
TRBV2	TRBJ2-5	-	TRBD2	CASSDPTSGRVETQYF	TGTGCCAGCAGTGACCCGACTAGCGGGAGGGTGGAGACCCAGTACTTC